The sequence of this T cell receptor (beta chain) was determined in a study of human T cells and chemical hapten exposure. Germline V gives CDR1 SEHNR, CDR2 FQNEAQ (reference sequence). Trimming took 4 bases from V and 2 from J; bases not matched to a gene: 11. The CDR3 loop spans 17 amino acids. TCRdb re-called the RACE reads through MiXCR, storing one row per CDR3 protein. This table holds over 100,000 distinct CDR3 sequences, roughly 9% found once. Indicated time point: healthy volunteer bleed at 2 weeks. It was from unfractionated whole blood that total RNA was extracted. This clonotype was detected only a few times.

This clonotype originated in a male donor in good health. Some clones in this sample may be carry-over from other donors' samples. This chain connects TRBV7-9 to TRBJ1-1, with 9 bases fitting TRBD1. The sample taken for sequencing was whole blood. Here the CDR3 reads CASSSHRRTGANTEAFF. In DNA, the CDR3 is TGTGCCAGCAGCTCGCACCGGCGGACAGGGGCCAACACTGAAGCTTTCTTT.